One sample yielded the 31 T cell receptor beta chains listed below, sequenced in a study of blood T cell repertoires in COVID-19. Only in-frame clones appear in the TCRdb table, and some are missing; sequencing was by immunoSEQ multiplex PCR. Among approximately 120,000 clones listed, 81% were seen once. Sequenced material: peripheral blood. Receptors were obtained from a human donor in a cohort sampled during active COVID-19.

The gene calls are TRBV5-1 and TRBJ1-1; perhaps TRBD1 as D (5 bases). Germline V lookup: CDR1 SGHRS, CDR2 YFSETQ. The CDR3 loop spans 16 amino acids. V lost 4 bases and J lost 5, with 21 bases in between. Here the CDR3 reads CASSRAGEGRRTEAFF. Here the CDR3 DNA reads TGCGCCAGCAGCCGGGCCGGGGAGGGGCGGAGGACTGAAGCTTTCTTT.

The rearrangement uses TRBV6-7 and TRBJ1-1; 9 nucleotides match TRBD1. TRBV6-7 counts as an open reading frame of uncertain function. The CDR3 has 17 residues. The V segment lost 2 bases and the J segment 5 bases; nucleotides outside the gene matches: 12. CDR3 in amino acids: CASSYPRQGEDVTEAFF. The CDR3 DNA follows: TGTGCCAGCAGTTACCCGCGACAGGGGGAGGATGTAACTGAAGCTTTCTTT.

This clone has only a few counts. The V call is TRBV19, the J call TRBJ1-5, with TRBD1 as a possible D gene (6 bases). Germline V gives CDR1 LNHDA, CDR2 SQIVND (reference sequence). The CDR3 runs 15 residues. Trimming took off 9 bases at V and 1 base at J, with 16 bases between the two ends. The CDR3 loop reads CASRGERGSNQPQHF. As DNA, the CDR3 is TGTGCCAGCAGGGGTGAAAGAGGGAGCAATCAGCCCCAGCATTTT.

The chain employs TRBV6-5 and TRBJ2-7; tentative D call: TRBD2 (5 bases). CDR1 MNHEY and CDR2 SVGAGI come from the germline V gene. Trimming cost V 5 bases and J 3 bases, with 14 bases left between them. The CDR3 is 14 residues long. CDR3 nucleotide sequence: TGTGCCAGCAGTCTAGCTGCCGGAGGCTACGAGCAGTACTTC. As protein: CASSLAAGGYEQYF.

This chain connects TRBV5-1 to TRBJ1-1, with D unresolved. Trimming left V 2 bases short and J 1 base short, with 9 bases between. The CDR3 runs 14 residues. Germline V gene lookup returns CDR1 SGHRS and CDR2 YFSETQ. CDR3 amino acids: CASSFLQKNTEAFF. The CDR3 region has the DNA TGCGCCAGCAGCTTTTTACAGAAGAACACTGAAGCTTTCTTT.

The chain is built from TRBV30 and TRBJ1-3, with D possibly TRBD1 on 6 matching bases. This CDR3 has 16 amino acids. In germline, CDR1 is GTSNPN, CDR2 SVGIG (reference sequence). Trimming removed 1 base from V and 5 bases from J, with 18 bases in between. The CDR3 sequence is CAWSAPDRIKRNTIYF. CDR3 nucleotide sequence: TGTGCCTGGAGTGCCCCCGACAGGATTAAACGAAACACCATATATTTT.

The V and J genes are TRBV4-1 and TRBJ2-7; maybe TRBD2 (6 bases). Trimming pared 0 bases from V and 2 bases from J, leaving 11 bases between. Germline CDR1 MGHRA, CDR2 YSYEKL. This CDR3 region has 15 residues. CDR3 DNA sequence: TGCGCCAGCAGCCAAGAGGGGCGCGGGGCCTACGAGCAGTACTTC. Protein sequence: CASSQEGRGAYEQYF.

The chain joins TRBV4-2 to TRBJ2-1; a possible D gene is TRBD1 (5 bases). Germline CDR1 reads LGHNA; CDR2 reads YNFKEQ. V was trimmed by 0 bases and J by 6 bases, leaving 12 bases between them. The CDR3 is made up of 15 amino acids. In nucleotides, the CDR3 is TGTGCCAGCAGCCAAGAAGGGGCTAGATCCAATGAGCAGTTCTTC. It is translated as CASSQEGARSNEQFF.

The rearrangement links TRBV5-6 to TRBJ2-7, with unresolved D. The germline CDR1 and CDR2 sequences are SGHDT and YYEEEE. V was pared by 2 bases and J by 3 bases, with 12 bases between. The CDR3 runs 14 residues. CDR3 sequence (DNA): TGTGCCAGCAGCTTAAGTGGGCCGATCTACGAGCAGTACTTC. This sequence encodes CASSLSGPIYEQYF.

The chain combines TRBV5-6 with TRBJ2-7; 10 bases agree with TRBD2. CDR3 length: 19 amino acids. V lost 4 bases to trimming and J lost 5 bases; unmatched junction nucleotides: 21. The germline V gene has CDR1 SGHDT and CDR2 YYEEEE. The CDR3 bases are TGTGCCAGCAGCCCACGTCCTGCTAGCGGGAGACTCGGGTTGGACGAGCAGTACTTC. Amino acids: CASSPRPASGRLGLDEQYF.

This chain joins TRBV28 and TRBJ1-5; weak D call: TRBD1 (6 bases). The V gene's germline CDR1 is MDHEN and CDR2 SYDVKM. With 6 bases removed from V and 1 base from J, the gap between germline ends came to 13 bases. This CDR3 region has 15 residues. This chain's CDR3 is CASSQPTGSNQPQHF. CDR3 DNA: TGTGCCAGCAGCCAACCTACAGGGAGCAATCAGCCCCAGCATTTT.

V usage is TRBV7-9 and J usage is TRBJ1-1; no reliable D call. Deletions cut 4 bases from V and 1 base from J, with 7 bases between. The germline gives CDR1 SEHNR, CDR2 FQNEAQ (reference sequence). The CDR3 consists of 13 residues. CDR3 sequence: CASSSVENTEAFF. CDR3 coding DNA: TGTGCCAGCAGCTCGGTAGAGAACACTGAAGCTTTCTTT. Full variable domain (remainder filled in from reference TRBV7-9 and TRBJ1-1): DTGVSQNPRHKITKRGQNVTFRCDPISEHNRLYWYRQTLGQGPEFLTYFQNEAQLEKSRLLSDRFSAERPKGSFSTLEIQRTEQGDSAMYLCASSSVENTEAFFGQGTRLTVV.

The rearrangement joins TRBV7-2 to TRBJ2-7; possibly TRBD2 for D (7 bases). The CDR3 length is 18 residues. The V end lost 2 bases, the J end lost 3 bases, and 23 bases lay between the germline ends. Germline CDR1 SGHTA, CDR2 FQGNSA. DNA for the CDR3: TGTGCCAGCAGCTTAAATGTGGGGGGGGGCTCGGGCCACTACGAGCAGTACTTC. Its translation is CASSLNVGGGSGHYEQYF.

This clone has a single count. The chain recombines TRBV27 with TRBJ2-3; the match to TRBD2 covers 8 bases. V shed 6 bases and J 1 base; nucleotides not matched to a gene: 9. This CDR3 is built from 16 residues. CDR1 MNHEY and CDR2 SMNVEV come from the germline V gene (reference sequence). The CDR3 DNA reads as TGTGCCAGCAGCTCCCGGAGGCGGGGGGGCACAGATACGCAGTATTTT. Its protein product is CASSSRRRGGTDTQYF.

The rearrangement links TRBV6-5 to TRBJ1-3; D unclear. CDR1 is MNHEY, CDR2 SVGAGI, per germline. The CDR3 is 15 amino acids. The V end was cut by 0 bases, the J end by 1 base, with 7 bases between. CDR3 DNA sequence: TGTGCCAGCAGTTACTCGAGCGGGTCTGGAAACACCATATATTTT. This gives the protein CASSYSSGSGNTIYF.

V and J are TRBV7-3 and TRBJ2-1; D perhaps matches TRBD2 (5 bases). V was cut by 1 base and J by 6 bases, with 13 bases left in between. The CDR3 totals 15 residues. Germline loops: CDR1 SGHTA, CDR2 FQGTGA. In nucleotides, the CDR3 is TGTGCCAGCAGCTTAATGCGGGTTAGTTTCAATGAGCAGTTCTTC. Amino acid sequence: CASSLMRVSFNEQFF.

V is TRBV5-5 and J is TRBJ2-2, with TRBD1 matching 8 bases. Trimming cost V 4 bases and J 5 bases; bases outside gene matches: 16. CDR1 SGHKS and CDR2 YYEKEE come from the germline V gene (reference sequence). The CDR3 is 18 residues long. DNA for the CDR3: TGTGCCAGCAGCCGTGCCAGGGGGCCAGCGGTTGGGACCGGGGAGCTGTTTTTT. Protein product: CASSRARGPAVGTGELFF.

The V call is TRBV6-4, the J call TRBJ1-1; no firm D call. Germline-derived CDR1 and CDR2 are MRHNA and SNTAGT. The V end was cut by 7 bases, the J end by 0 bases, with 9 bases between. The CDR3 extends over 13 amino acids. This chain's CDR3 is CASKKEMNTEAFF. DNA of the CDR3: TGTGCCAGCAAAAAAGAGATGAACACTGAAGCTTTCTTT.

The chain joins TRBV28 to TRBJ2-7, with D unresolved. This CDR3 spans 13 amino acids. Between the trimmed V and J ends, which lost 5 bases and 0 bases, there was a span of 8 bases. Germline assignment: CDR1 MDHEN and CDR2 SYDVKM. The CDR3 loop reads CASSPPLSYEQYF. The DNA of the CDR3 is TGTGCCAGCAGTCCCCCCCTCTCCTACGAGCAGTACTTC.

The chain couples TRBV4-3 to TRBJ2-2; 8 positions match TRBD2. The CDR3 spans 17 residues. Germline CDR1 and CDR2: LGHNA and YSLEER. V lost 0 bases, J lost 4 bases, and 7 bases stayed unmatched. CDR3 bases: TGCGCCAGCAGCCAAGATCGAGCGGGAGCGGTCACCGGGGAGCTGTTTTTT. Translating it yields CASSQDRAGAVTGELFF.

V usage is TRBV10-3 and J usage is TRBJ2-3, with 7 bases aligning to TRBD1. This CDR3 spans 15 amino acids. Germline V CDR1 and CDR2: ENHRY, SYGVKD. The V and J ends lost 0 bases and 4 bases, in that order; junction bases with no gene match: 4. DNA for the CDR3: TGTGCCATCAGTGAGTCGACAGGGCGCGCAGATACGCAGTATTTT. Protein sequence: CAISESTGRADTQYF.

This clone was counted only a few times. The gene calls are TRBV6-6 and TRBJ1-5; tentatively, D is TRBD1 (6 bases). The CDR3 spans 13 residues. Trimming stripped 8 bases from V and 7 bases from J, with 15 bases between. Germline CDR1 and CDR2: MNHNY and SVGAGI (reference sequence). The CDR3 DNA follows: TGTGCCAGCCTGGCGGGGGCTGGGCAGCCCCAGCATTTT. Its translation: CASLAGAGQPQHF.

The V call is TRBV6-6, the J call TRBJ2-7, with a possible D match to TRBD2 (6 bases). Trimming left V 5 bases short and J 6 bases short, with 14 bases between. CDR1 and CDR2 (germline): MNHNY, SVGAGI (reference sequence). There are 13 residues in the CDR3. The CDR3 here is CASSTPGVGEQYF. DNA for the CDR3: TGTGCCAGCAGTACCCCGGGAGTGGGCGAGCAGTACTTC.

This chain links TRBV11-2 with TRBJ2-7, with 7 bases aligning to TRBD2. CDR1 SGHAT and CDR2 FQNNGV come from the germline V gene. The CDR3 length is 13 residues. J lost 5 bases, V lost 7 bases, and 8 bases had no gene match. The CDR3 DNA reads as TGTGCCAGCACCTCTTGGGCGGGGGACGAGCAGTACTTC. Protein: CASTSWAGDEQYF.

The chain employs TRBV6-2 or TRBV6-3 and TRBJ1-5; D is perhaps TRBD1 (6 bases). V dropped 6 bases and J dropped 8 bases, with 23 bases sitting between them. In germline, CDR1 is MNHEY, CDR2 SVGEGT. The CDR3 consists of 16 residues. For the CDR3, the DNA is TGTGCCAGCAGCCTACCCCAGGCAGGGCAGGGGAAGCCCCAGCATTTT. Encoded protein: CASSLPQAGQGKPQHF.

The gene calls are TRBV7-9 and TRBJ1-4; D uncertain. The CDR3 consists of 11 residues. The germline V and J ends were trimmed by 8 bases and 3 bases, with 4 bases remaining between them. The germline CDR1 and CDR2 sequences are SEHNR and FQNEAQ (reference sequence). CDR3 nucleotide sequence: TGTGCCAGCCGTTCTAATGAAAAACTGTTTTTT. Translation: CASRSNEKLFF.

The chain recombines TRBV18 with TRBJ1-1; D is possibly TRBD1 (5 bases). The CDR3 contains 16 residues. V lost 2 bases to trimming and J lost 3 bases, with 16 bases between them. Germline V gene lookup returns CDR1 KGHSH and CDR2 LQKENI. The CDR3 sequence is CASSPLSGSEHTEAFF. Written as DNA, the CDR3 is TGTGCCAGCTCACCATTGTCAGGGTCAGAGCACACTGAAGCTTTCTTT.

This sequence joins TRBV19 and TRBJ1-1; 10 bases fit TRBD1. The CDR3 length is 12 residues. The germline V gene has CDR1 LNHDA and CDR2 SQIVND (reference sequence). Unmatched junction bases numbered 9, after V lost 9 bases and J lost 11 bases. The DNA for the CDR3 is TGTGCCAGCCGGGACAGGGGCGCTGGTGCTTTCTTT. It specifies CASRDRGAGAFF.

This chain connects TRBV28 to TRBJ1-2; a weak D match, TRBD1 (6 bases). Germline CDR1 MDHEN, CDR2 SYDVKM. V was clipped by 5 bases and J by 0 bases, with 13 bases between them. The CDR3 is 15 amino acids. CDR3 residues: CASSTTGIANYGYTF. The CDR3 DNA is TGTGCCAGCAGTACCACAGGGATAGCTAACTATGGCTACACCTTC.

As for this clone: The same CDR3 also results from other DNA sequences found in this sample. CDR3 DNA: TGTGCCACCAGCAGAGATCCCGGAACTAATGAAAAACTGTTTTTT. The encoded protein is CATSRDPGTNEKLFF. This rearrangement joins TRBV15 to TRBJ1-4, with D unresolved. CDR3 size: 15 residues. Trimming removed 0 bases at V and 1 base at J, with 6 bases between. The germline V gene encodes CDR1 LNHNV and CDR2 YYDKDF (reference sequence).

V and J are TRBV3-1 (or the pseudogene TRBV3-2) and TRBJ1-1; 10 positions match TRBD1. V lost 4 bases and J lost 5; bases outside the gene matches: 4. Germline CDR1 and CDR2: LGHDT and YNNKEL (reference sequence). The CDR3 totals 14 residues. CDR3 sequence reads: CASSRDRGRTEAFF. Here the CDR3 DNA reads TGTGCCAGCAGCCGGGACAGGGGTCGGACTGAAGCTTTCTTT.